This T cell receptor beta chain was sequenced during a study of PD-1 blockade in mismatch repair-deficient tumors. Worth noting for this clone: Its antigen is unknown.

Study results and caveats: Tumor-resident clones, often undetectable pretreatment in blood, expanded then contracted after pembrolizumab.

All patients were mismatch repair deficient, assessed by either PCR or immunohistochemistry. Sequenced by immunoSEQ multiplex PCR; TCRdb stores in-frame clones only, minus some. The repertoire holds around 49,000 clones, under 85% seen once, with roughly 3.5% in the top ten. Sequenced material: PBMCs, taken before pembrolizumab treatment. This TCR was sampled from an adult with mismatch repair-deficient cancer.

The CDR3 reads CASSAHWGTEAFF. The CDR3 nucleotides are TGTGCCAGCAGCGCTCATTGGGGCACTGAAGCTTTCTTT. The chain links TRBV11-2 to TRBJ1-1, with unresolved D. Germline CDR1 is SGHAT and CDR2 is FQNNGV. The CDR3 loop spans 13 amino acids. The V gene lost 5 bases and the J gene lost 4 bases, with 11 bases spanning the gap.